Listed below are T cell receptor beta chains from one sample, sequenced in a study of T cell responses to AZD1222 COVID-19 vaccine. Clones were sequenced by immunoSEQ multiplex PCR, and TCRdb holds only the in-frame ones, with some missing. The table lists about 120,000 clones, 70% to 90% of them singletons. The specimen comprised peripheral blood, sampled on day 0 of AZD1222 vaccination. Every receptor here comes from an adult in good health. Both conserved end residues are part of each CDR3. D genes are given only for firm matches. The size field is filled for only some rows; it gives once, few, many or a size class.

clone size: once; D gene: NA; J gene: TRBJ2-2; V gene: TRBV4-3; CDR3 DNA: TGCGCCAGCAGCCTAGACAGTAACACCGGGGAGCTGTTTTTT; CDR3 protein: CASSLDSNTGELFF
clone size: NA; D gene: NA; J gene: TRBJ1-2; V gene: TRBV5-8; CDR3 DNA: TGTGCCAGCAGCTTTGATAGGGCCTATGGCTACACCTTC; CDR3 protein: CASSFDRAYGYTF
clone size: NA; D gene: TRBD1; J gene: TRBJ1-1; V gene: TRBV4-1; CDR3 DNA: TGCGCCAGCAGCCAGACCGGGACAGGGAACACTGAAGCTTTCTTT; CDR3 protein: CASSQTGTGNTEAFF
clone size: NA; D gene: NA; J gene: TRBJ2-7; V gene: TRBV28; CDR3 DNA: TGTGCCAGCAGCCAAGCGGGCAGGGTCTACGAGCAGTACTTC; CDR3 protein: CASSQAGRVYEQYF
clone size: once; D gene: TRBD1; J gene: TRBJ2-7; V gene: TRBV7-2; CDR3 DNA: TGTGCCAGCAGCCCCTACAGGGGGCGAAACTACGAGCAGTACTTC; CDR3 protein: CASSPYRGRNYEQYF
clone size: NA; D gene: TRBD2; J gene: TRBJ2-1; V gene: TRBV19; CDR3 DNA: TGTGCCAGTAGTATAGTAGCGGGAGGGTTCAATGAGCAGTTCTTC; CDR3 protein: CASSIVAGGFNEQFF
clone size: NA; D gene: TRBD1; J gene: TRBJ1-5; V gene: TRBV10-1; CDR3 DNA: TGCGCCAGCAGAGGACTAAGGACAGGGCATAATCAGCCCCAGCATTTT; CDR3 protein: CASRGLRTGHNQPQHF
clone size: NA; D gene: TRBD2; J gene: TRBJ2-1; V gene: TRBV4-1; CDR3 DNA: TGCGCCAGCAGCCAAGGACTAGCGGGCAATGAGCAGTTCTTC; CDR3 protein: CASSQGLAGNEQFF
clone size: NA; D gene: NA; J gene: TRBJ1-1; V gene: TRBV7-2; CDR3 DNA: TGTGCCAGCAGCTTAGGAATAGCTGTTGGCACTGAAGCTTTCTTT; CDR3 protein: CASSLGIAVGTEAFF
clone size: NA; D gene: NA; J gene: TRBJ1-2; V gene: TRBV3-1/TRBV3-2; CDR3 DNA: TGTGCCAGCAGCCCAAATTCGGGCGGGGCTGACTATGGCTACACCTTC; CDR3 protein: CASSPNSGGADYGYTF
clone size: NA; D gene: NA; J gene: TRBJ1-4; V gene: TRBV11-2; CDR3 DNA: TGTGCCAGCAGCTTAACCCCAGGGGCATCTCTGTTTTTT; CDR3 protein: CASSLTPGASLFF
clone size: NA; D gene: TRBD2; J gene: TRBJ2-1; V gene: TRBV18; CDR3 DNA: TGTGCCAGCTCACCAGGGAGCGGGAGTTCCTACAATGAGCAGTTCTTC; CDR3 protein: CASSPGSGSSYNEQFF
clone size: few; D gene: NA; J gene: TRBJ1-2; V gene: TRBV20-1; CDR3 DNA: TGCAGTGCTAGTAAAGGGTACTATGGCTACACCTTC; CDR3 protein: CSASKGYYGYTF
clone size: once; D gene: TRBD2; J gene: TRBJ2-1; V gene: TRBV11-2; CDR3 DNA: TGTGCCAGCAGCTCGGGACTAGCGGGAAGTGAGCAGTTCTTC; CDR3 protein: CASSSGLAGSEQFF
clone size: few; D gene: NA; J gene: TRBJ1-3; V gene: TRBV7-9; CDR3 DNA: TGTGCCAGCAGCCAGATATCCTCAGGGCGCGCTGGAAACACCATATATTTT; CDR3 protein: CASSQISSGRAGNTIYF
clone size: NA; D gene: TRBD1; J gene: TRBJ1-1; V gene: TRBV9; CDR3 DNA: TGTGCCAGCAGCACCTACGGACAGGGCGGCACTGAAGCTTTCTTT; CDR3 protein: CASSTYGQGGTEAFF
clone size: NA; D gene: NA; J gene: TRBJ2-7; V gene: TRBV11-2; CDR3 DNA: TGTGCCAGCAGCTTAGGGACACCCCGGGACGAGCAGTACTTC; CDR3 protein: CASSLGTPRDEQYF
clone size: NA; D gene: TRBD1; J gene: TRBJ2-5; V gene: TRBV3-1/TRBV3-2; CDR3 DNA: TGTGCCAGCAGGTCCGGACAGGGTACTTGGGAGACCCAGTACTTC; CDR3 protein: CASRSGQGTWETQYF
clone size: NA; D gene: NA; J gene: TRBJ2-7; V gene: TRBV18; CDR3 DNA: TGTGCCAGCTCCCCCTTGGACACCAACTACGAGCAGTACTTC; CDR3 protein: CASSPLDTNYEQYF
clone size: NA; D gene: TRBD1; J gene: TRBJ1-1; V gene: TRBV5-1; CDR3 DNA: TGCGCCAGCAGCTTGGCGGGACAGGGGGACATGAACACTGAAGCTTTCTTT; CDR3 protein: CASSLAGQGDMNTEAFF